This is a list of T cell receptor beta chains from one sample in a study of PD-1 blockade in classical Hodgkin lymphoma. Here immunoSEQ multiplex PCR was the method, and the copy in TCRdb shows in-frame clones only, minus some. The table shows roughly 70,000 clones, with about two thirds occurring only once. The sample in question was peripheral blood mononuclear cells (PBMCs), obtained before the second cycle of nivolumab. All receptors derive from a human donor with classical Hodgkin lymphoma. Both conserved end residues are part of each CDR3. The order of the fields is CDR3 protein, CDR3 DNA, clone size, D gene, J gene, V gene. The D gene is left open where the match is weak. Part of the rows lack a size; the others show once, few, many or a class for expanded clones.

CDR3aa: CASSQAPLYEQYF
CDR3nt: TGCGCCAGCAGCCAAGCCCCCCTCTACGAGCAGTACTTC
abundance: -
d_gene: -
j_gene: TRBJ2-7
v_gene: TRBV4-1

CDR3aa: CASSLAQGQSTDTQYF
CDR3nt: TGCGCCAGCAGCTTGGCCCAGGGACAAAGCACAGATACGCAGTATTTT
abundance: -
d_gene: -
j_gene: TRBJ2-3
v_gene: TRBV5-1

CDR3aa: CASSFAGTLTDTQYF
CDR3nt: TGTGCCAGCAGCTTCGCCGGGACCCTCACAGATACGCAGTATTTT
abundance: -
d_gene: -
j_gene: TRBJ2-3
v_gene: TRBV11-3

CDR3aa: CASSSAISTGELFF
CDR3nt: TGTGCCAGCAGCTCGGCTATTTCGACCGGGGAGCTGTTTTTT
abundance: few
d_gene: -
j_gene: TRBJ2-2
v_gene: TRBV7-9

CDR3aa: CASSPAGPGEQYF
CDR3nt: TGTGCCAGCAGCCCGGCGGGACCAGGCGAACAGTACTTC
abundance: -
d_gene: -
j_gene: TRBJ2-7
v_gene: TRBV7-3

CDR3aa: CASSFRTGNYGYTF
CDR3nt: TGTGCCAGTAGTTTCCGGACAGGGAACTATGGCTACACCTTC
abundance: -
d_gene: TRBD1
j_gene: TRBJ1-2
v_gene: TRBV19

CDR3aa: CASSLAGLNQPQHF
CDR3nt: TGTGCCAGCAGCTTAGCAGGGCTCAATCAGCCCCAGCATTTT
abundance: many
d_gene: -
j_gene: TRBJ1-5
v_gene: TRBV11-2

CDR3aa: CASSEVAGLNTEAFF
CDR3nt: TGTGCCAGCAGTGAGGTAGCGGGTCTGAACACTGAAGCTTTCTTT
abundance: -
d_gene: -
j_gene: TRBJ1-1
v_gene: TRBV6-1

CDR3aa: CASSWSMNTEAFF
CDR3nt: TGTGCCAGCTCCTGGAGTATGAACACTGAAGCTTTCTTT
abundance: few
d_gene: -
j_gene: TRBJ1-1
v_gene: TRBV5-5

CDR3aa: CATSREGPQVYNEQFF
CDR3nt: TGTGCCACCAGCAGAGAGGGGCCGCAGGTCTACAATGAGCAGTTCTTC
abundance: -
d_gene: -
j_gene: TRBJ2-1
v_gene: TRBV15

CDR3aa: CASSLVAGNQETQYF
CDR3nt: TGTGCCAGCAGCTTGGTGGCAGGGAACCAAGAGACCCAGTACTTC
abundance: -
d_gene: -
j_gene: TRBJ2-5
v_gene: TRBV5-6

CDR3aa: CASSEQEYYGYTF
CDR3nt: TGTGCCAGCAGTGAACAGGAGTACTATGGCTACACCTTC
abundance: -
d_gene: -
j_gene: TRBJ1-2
v_gene: TRBV6-5

CDR3aa: CASSREGYVGLNEQFF
CDR3nt: TGCGCCAGCAGCAGGGAGGGTTACGTGGGATTGAATGAGCAGTTCTTC
abundance: -
d_gene: TRBD2
j_gene: TRBJ2-1
v_gene: TRBV5-1

CDR3aa: CASSLMTEAFF
CDR3nt: TGTGCCAGCAGCTTGATGACTGAAGCTTTCTTT
abundance: few
d_gene: -
j_gene: TRBJ1-1
v_gene: TRBV5-8

CDR3aa: CASSLWGGEAFF
CDR3nt: TGTGCCAGCAGTTTATGGGGCGGTGAAGCTTTCTTT
abundance: -
d_gene: -
j_gene: TRBJ1-1
v_gene: TRBV28

CDR3aa: CASSEDTLAGANVLTF
CDR3nt: TGTGCCAGCAGCGAGGACACCCTAGCGGGGGCCAACGTCCTGACTTTC
abundance: -
d_gene: -
j_gene: TRBJ2-6
v_gene: TRBV7-3

CDR3aa: CASSTLPGTLYEQYF
CDR3nt: TGTGCCAGCAGTACTCTACCCGGGACTTTATACGAGCAGTACTTC
abundance: -
d_gene: -
j_gene: TRBJ2-7
v_gene: TRBV6-1

CDR3aa: CASSLEGLALGEQFF
CDR3nt: TGTGCCAGCAGCCTCGAGGGTCTGGCCCTTGGCGAGCAGTTCTTC
abundance: -
d_gene: -
j_gene: TRBJ2-1
v_gene: TRBV7-2

CDR3aa: CASSYSELPSYNEQFF
CDR3nt: TGTGCCAGCAGTTACTCGGAGCTGCCCTCCTACAATGAGCAGTTCTTC
abundance: once
d_gene: -
j_gene: TRBJ2-1
v_gene: TRBV6-6

CDR3aa: CASSEEPRMDNEQFF
CDR3nt: TGTGCCAGCAGTGAAGAACCACGGATGGACAATGAGCAGTTCTTC
abundance: -
d_gene: -
j_gene: TRBJ2-1
v_gene: TRBV2

CDR3aa: CASSLYTTGFGYTF
CDR3nt: TGTGCCAGCAGTTTATACACAACAGGGTTCGGCTACACCTTC
abundance: -
d_gene: -
j_gene: TRBJ1-2
v_gene: TRBV28

CDR3aa: CASSMGGTFNQPQHF
CDR3nt: TGTGCCAGTAGTATGGGGGGGACATTTAATCAGCCCCAGCATTTT
abundance: -
d_gene: -
j_gene: TRBJ1-5
v_gene: TRBV19

CDR3aa: CASSVAGGSNEQFF
CDR3nt: TGCGCCAGCAGTGTAGCGGGAGGATCGAATGAGCAGTTCTTC
abundance: -
d_gene: TRBD2
j_gene: TRBJ2-1
v_gene: TRBV10-1

CDR3aa: CASSSTGTRETQYF
CDR3nt: TGCGCCAGCAGCTCAACAGGGACTCGGGAGACCCAGTACTTC
abundance: -
d_gene: -
j_gene: TRBJ2-5
v_gene: TRBV5-1

CDR3aa: CASTRTGLQETQYF
CDR3nt: TGTGCCAGCACCCGGACAGGCCTCCAAGAGACCCAGTACTTC
abundance: -
d_gene: TRBD1
j_gene: TRBJ2-5
v_gene: TRBV27

CDR3aa: CASSVEQSYNEQFF
CDR3nt: TGTGCCAGCAGCGTAGAACAATCCTACAATGAGCAGTTCTTC
abundance: -
d_gene: -
j_gene: TRBJ2-1
v_gene: TRBV9

CDR3aa: CASSWGTGVGEAFF
CDR3nt: TGCGCCAGCAGCTGGGGGACAGGGGTTGGTGAAGCTTTCTTT
abundance: -
d_gene: TRBD1
j_gene: TRBJ1-1
v_gene: TRBV5-1

CDR3aa: CASIQAGGSYEQYF
CDR3nt: TGTGCCAGCATACAAGCGGGAGGCTCCTACGAGCAGTACTTC
abundance: -
d_gene: TRBD2
j_gene: TRBJ2-7
v_gene: TRBV6-5

CDR3aa: CASSPGSRSGGGDTQYF
CDR3nt: TGTGCCAGCAGCCCCGGGAGCAGGAGCGGGGGTGGAGATACGCAGTATTTT
abundance: -
d_gene: TRBD2
j_gene: TRBJ2-3
v_gene: TRBV9

CDR3aa: CASSSGTGDEQFF
CDR3nt: TGTGCCAGCAGCTCCGGGACAGGGGATGAGCAGTTCTTC
abundance: -
d_gene: TRBD1
j_gene: TRBJ2-1
v_gene: TRBV11-3

CDR3aa: CASRMSFADTQYF
CDR3nt: TGTGCCAGCAGAATGTCCTTCGCAGATACGCAGTATTTT
abundance: -
d_gene: -
j_gene: TRBJ2-3
v_gene: TRBV2

CDR3aa: CASSSRLADDTQYF
CDR3nt: TGTGCCAGCAGTTCGAGACTAGCCGATGATACGCAGTATTTT
abundance: -
d_gene: TRBD2
j_gene: TRBJ2-3
v_gene: TRBV27

CDR3aa: CASSLQLAGNTGELFF
CDR3nt: TGCGCCAGCAGCTTACAGCTAGCGGGAAACACCGGGGAGCTGTTTTTT
abundance: once
d_gene: TRBD2
j_gene: TRBJ2-2
v_gene: TRBV5-1

CDR3aa: CASSLDRGYQPQHF
CDR3nt: TGTGCCAGCAGCTTAGATCGAGGATATCAGCCCCAGCATTTT
abundance: -
d_gene: -
j_gene: TRBJ1-5
v_gene: TRBV11-2

CDR3aa: CASNDPPGEDSNQPQHF
CDR3nt: TGTGCCAGCAATGACCCCCCGGGGGAGGATAGCAATCAGCCCCAGCATTTT
abundance: -
d_gene: -
j_gene: TRBJ1-5
v_gene: TRBV6-1

CDR3aa: CASSRGLESYEQYF
CDR3nt: TGTGCCAGCAGTCGGGGCCTTGAATCCTACGAGCAGTACTTC
abundance: -
d_gene: -
j_gene: TRBJ2-7
v_gene: TRBV6-1

CDR3aa: CASSPGPEGWNEKLFF
CDR3nt: TGTGCCAGTAGTCCTGGACCGGAAGGGTGGAATGAAAAACTGTTTTTT
abundance: -
d_gene: -
j_gene: TRBJ1-4
v_gene: TRBV19

CDR3aa: CASSQPGGQGVDTGELFF
CDR3nt: TGCGCCAGCAGTCAACCGGGGGGACAGGGGGTCGACACCGGGGAGCTGTTTTTT
abundance: once
d_gene: TRBD1
j_gene: TRBJ2-2
v_gene: TRBV23-1

CDR3aa: CASTMMTGNTGELFF
CDR3nt: TGCGCCAGCACTATGATGACAGGGAACACCGGGGAGCTGTTTTTT
abundance: -
d_gene: -
j_gene: TRBJ2-2
v_gene: TRBV5-1

CDR3aa: CASSVVGTPYNEQFF
CDR3nt: TGTGCCAGCAGCGTAGTGGGGACTCCGTACAATGAGCAGTTCTTC
abundance: -
d_gene: -
j_gene: TRBJ2-1
v_gene: TRBV9